These 2 T cell receptor beta chains were sequenced from one sample in a study of blood T cell repertoires in COVID-19. Measured with immunoSEQ multiplex PCR; TCRdb has only the in-frame clones, and not every one. This table has some 250,000 clones, more than 85% appearing once. Sequencing used peripheral blood. Source of these receptors: a woman between 70 and 85 years old with active or convalescent COVID-19.

CDR3 sequence: CASSQERRGNYGYTF. Written as DNA, the CDR3 is TGTGCCAGCAGCCAAGAGCGCAGGGGCAACTATGGCTACACCTTC. This chain links TRBV3-1 (or the pseudogene TRBV3-2) with TRBJ1-2; possible D gene TRBD1, 6 bases. This CDR3 region has 15 residues. Per germline, CDR1 LGHDT and CDR2 YNNKEL (reference sequence). Trimming cost V 0 bases and J 2 bases, with 10 bases left between them.

The rearrangement joins TRBV27 to TRBJ2-2; 11 bases fit TRBD2. The CDR3 loop spans 17 amino acids. Germline lookup yields CDR1 MNHEY and CDR2 SMNVEV (reference sequence). The V gene end was trimmed by 6 bases and the J gene end by 5 bases; junction bases not matched to a gene: 11. The CDR3 here is CASRFTSGGLRTGELFF. CDR3 sequence (DNA): TGTGCCAGCAGATTCACTAGCGGGGGATTAAGGACCGGGGAGCTGTTTTTT.